The rows below give T cell receptor beta chains drawn from one sample of a study of Ad26.COV2.S vaccination and SARS-CoV-2 variants. Method: immunoSEQ multiplex PCR; TCRdb's copy keeps in-frame clones and lacks some. The table lists more than 300,000 clones, about 89% of them singletons. Sample: peripheral blood, taken in a trial of Ad26.COV2.S vaccine versus placebo. The receptors originated from a person between 18 and 65 years old who received the Ad26.COV2.S COVID-19 vaccine or a placebo. Each CDR3 is given with its conserved first and last residue. The D gene is left open where the match is weak. Size values are once, few and many counts, or a class for expanded clones, and some rows have none.

J gene	D gene	clone size	V gene	CDR3 DNA	CDR3 protein
TRBJ2-6	-	-	TRBV28	TGTGCCAGCAGATACCCCCGTTCTGGGGCCAACGTCCTGACTTTC	CASRYPRSGANVLTF
TRBJ1-5	TRBD1	few	TRBV18	TGTGCCAGCTCGACCGGGACAGGGGGATCGTTGGGCAATCAGCCCCAGCATTTT	CASSTGTGGSLGNQPQHF
TRBJ2-2	-	-	TRBV5-5	TGTGCCAGCAGCTTGGCAGGGCCAAACACCGGGGAGCTGTTTTTT	CASSLAGPNTGELFF
TRBJ1-5	TRBD1	-	TRBV6-6	TGTGCCAGCAGTCCGACAGGGGGGGGCAATCAGCCCCAGCATTTT	CASSPTGGGNQPQHF
TRBJ1-4	-	-	TRBV4-3	TGCGCCAGCAGCTCACCTTCGGCAGGGCGGGGGGAAAAACTGTTTTTT	CASSSPSAGRGEKLFF
TRBJ2-3	TRBD1	-	TRBV7-9	TGTGCCAGCAGCGGGTGGACAGGGGGCAGGACAGATACGCAGTATTTT	CASSGWTGGRTDTQYF
TRBJ1-5	-	-	TRBV16	TGTGCCAGCAGCCGCATCGCCCCCCCGGGGGAGCCCCAGCATTTT	CASSRIAPPGEPQHF
TRBJ2-3	TRBD1	-	TRBV4-1	TGCGCCAGCAGCCAATCCGGGACAGTCACAGATACGCAGTATTTT	CASSQSGTVTDTQYF
TRBJ1-6	TRBD1	-	TRBV19	TGTGCCAGTAGTATGGGGACAGGGGAAAATTCACCCCTCCACTTT	CASSMGTGENSPLHF
TRBJ1-1	TRBD1	-	TRBV6-2/TRBV6-3	TGTGCCAGCAGTTACTCGACAGGGGACAGGGCAGCTTTCTTT	CASSYSTGDRAAFF
TRBJ1-1	-	-	TRBV18	TGTGCCAGCTCACCATCTGAGTTACCGAACACTGAAGCTTTCTTT	CASSPSELPNTEAFF
TRBJ1-6	TRBD1	-	TRBV30	TGTGCCTGGAGTAAACCTTACAGGGGGCAGAAGAGTAATTCACCCCTCCACTTT	CAWSKPYRGQKSNSPLHF
TRBJ1-3	-	once	TRBV18	TGTGCCAGCTCACTCTCCGGGGGGCAAGGAAACACCATATATTTT	CASSLSGGQGNTIYF
TRBJ1-4	TRBD1	-	TRBV24-1	TGTGCCACCAGCAAGGGGGCAGGGAGCAAACTGTTTTTT	CATSKGAGSKLFF
TRBJ1-3	-	-	TRBV19	TGTGCCAGTAGTATAGACGGCGCAGCCTCTGGAAACACCATATATTTT	CASSIDGAASGNTIYF
TRBJ2-2	-	-	TRBV19	TGTGCCAGTAGTAATGGACTGGAATTTTACCCCGGGGAGCTGTTTTTT	CASSNGLEFYPGELFF
TRBJ2-3	TRBD2	-	TRBV19	TGTGCCAGTCCTAGCGGGAGACATGATTTT	CASPSGRHDF
TRBJ2-3	TRBD2	-	TRBV11-2	TGTGCCAGCAGCTTAGGGTTGCGGGGGGGCGCAGATACGCAGTATTTT	CASSLGLRGGADTQYF
TRBJ2-7	-	-	TRBV5-6	TGTGCCAGCAGCTTGGGGACGTCCGAGCAGTACTTC	CASSLGTSEQYF
TRBJ1-1	-	few	TRBV2	TGTGCCAGTTTACCCCCGGGTCGTAACACTGAAGCTTTCTTT	CASLPPGRNTEAFF
TRBJ2-3	-	-	TRBV28	TGTGCCAGCAGTCTCGCGTGGACAGCTAGCACAGATACGCAGTATTTT	CASSLAWTASTDTQYF
TRBJ2-2	TRBD1	-	TRBV9	TGTGCCAGCAGCGTCGGGACAGGGGAAACCGGGGAGCTGTTTTTT	CASSVGTGETGELFF
TRBJ1-1	-	-	TRBV24-1	TGTGCCACCAGTGATTCAAGCAGGTCCAACACTGAAGCTTTCTTT	CATSDSSRSNTEAFF
TRBJ2-1	TRBD1	-	TRBV29-1	TGCAGCGTCGGGACAGGACCAGGTTTAAGGTTCTTC	CSVGTGPGLRFF
TRBJ1-1	-	-	TRBV27	TGTGCCAGCAGGGCGGGGTCAGTAACGAACACTGAAGCTTTCTTT	CASRAGSVTNTEAFF
TRBJ2-2	TRBD2	-	TRBV4-1	TGCGCCAGCAGCCCTCGGACTAGCGGGGGGTACACCGGGGAGCTGTTTTTT	CASSPRTSGGYTGELFF
TRBJ1-5	-	once	TRBV18	TGTGCCAGCTCCCCCGGTCTCAATCAGCCCCAGCATTTT	CASSPGLNQPQHF
TRBJ2-7	-	-	TRBV6-5	TGTGCCAGCACCCATAGAGGGGTATCCTACGAGCAGTACTTC	CASTHRGVSYEQYF
TRBJ2-7	-	few	TRBV29-1	TGCAGCGTTGAGTCTCGACAGGACTACGAGCAGTACTTC	CSVESRQDYEQYF
TRBJ2-3	TRBD1	-	TRBV5-1	TGCGCCAGCAGCTGGCGGGACAGGGCTGAAGATACGCAGTATTTT	CASSWRDRAEDTQYF
TRBJ1-5	TRBD1	-	TRBV19	TGTGCCAGTAGAAGGATTACAGGGGCTAGCAATCAGCCCCAGCATTTT	CASRRITGASNQPQHF
TRBJ1-4	-	-	TRBV5-1	TGCGCCAGCAGCTTGGAAGGGGGAGGGGATGAAAAACTGTTTTTT	CASSLEGGGDEKLFF
TRBJ1-2	-	-	TRBV4-1	TGCGCCCGCAGCCAACTCTGGGTGAGTGGTGCTAACTATGGCTACACCTTC	CARSQLWVSGANYGYTF
TRBJ1-2	TRBD1	-	TRBV19	TGTGCCAGTATGAGGACAGGGGGCGTAGGCTATGGCTACACCTTC	CASMRTGGVGYGYTF
TRBJ1-2	TRBD1	-	TRBV28	TGTGCCGGAAAGAGACAGGGGACTAACTATGGCTACACCTTC	CAGKRQGTNYGYTF
TRBJ2-5	-	-	TRBV20-1	TGCAGTGCTAGTCGGGCGGGGTACCAAGAGACCCAGTACTTC	CSASRAGYQETQYF
TRBJ2-7	-	-	TRBV4-3	TGCGCCAGCAGCCAAGGCTCAACAGGGACCTACGAGCAGTACTTC	CASSQGSTGTYEQYF
TRBJ2-7	-	-	TRBV5-1	TGCGCCAGCAGCTTGTCCCGATACGAGCAGTACTTC	CASSLSRYEQYF
TRBJ1-5	-	-	TRBV19	TGTGCCAGTAGTGCCAATTTCCTGTGGAGCAATCAGCCCCAGCATTTT	CASSANFLWSNQPQHF
TRBJ2-7	TRBD1	few	TRBV7-2	TGTGCCAGCAGCAGGGACAGGTCCGAGCAGTACTTC	CASSRDRSEQYF
TRBJ2-2	-	-	TRBV3-1/TRBV3-2	TGTGCCAGCAGCAGAGTACCGGACAACACCGGGGAGCTGTTTTTT	CASSRVPDNTGELFF
TRBJ2-7	TRBD2	-	TRBV28	TGTGCCAGCAGTTTAGTTAGCGGGAGTCCGTACGAGCAGTACTTC	CASSLVSGSPYEQYF
TRBJ2-1	TRBD2	-	TRBV10-3	TGTGCCATTGGGACTAGCGAGAGGACAGCTGAGCAGTTCTTC	CAIGTSERTAEQFF
TRBJ2-3	-	-	TRBV2	TGTGCCAGCAGACGGGACTTGAACACAGATACGCAGTATTTT	CASRRDLNTDTQYF
TRBJ2-1	-	once	TRBV7-9	TGTGCCAGCAGCTTAGTTGGAGGGAACAATGAGCAGTTCTTC	CASSLVGGNNEQFF
TRBJ1-5	TRBD1	few	TRBV5-6	TGTGCCAGCAGCGTTCAAGGGGGCTTTAGCAATCAGCCCCAGCATTTT	CASSVQGGFSNQPQHF
TRBJ2-3	-	once	TRBV5-1	TGCGCCAGCAGCTTGAGTTGGGGCACAGATACGCAGTATTTT	CASSLSWGTDTQYF
TRBJ1-6	-	-	TRBV6-5	TGTGCCAGCAGGCCCATGGGCTCCTATAATTCACCCCTCCACTTT	CASRPMGSYNSPLHF
TRBJ2-7	TRBD1	-	TRBV28	TGTGCCAGCAGTTTAATTGGGACAGCTAGTTACGAGCAGTACTTC	CASSLIGTASYEQYF
TRBJ1-2	TRBD1	-	TRBV19	TGTGCCAGTAGTATAGGGCCCGGGACAGACTATGGCTACACCTTC	CASSIGPGTDYGYTF
TRBJ1-2	-	-	TRBV7-8	TGTGCCAGCAGCGCGGAGATGGGGATGGGGTTTAACTATGGCTACACCTTC	CASSAEMGMGFNYGYTF